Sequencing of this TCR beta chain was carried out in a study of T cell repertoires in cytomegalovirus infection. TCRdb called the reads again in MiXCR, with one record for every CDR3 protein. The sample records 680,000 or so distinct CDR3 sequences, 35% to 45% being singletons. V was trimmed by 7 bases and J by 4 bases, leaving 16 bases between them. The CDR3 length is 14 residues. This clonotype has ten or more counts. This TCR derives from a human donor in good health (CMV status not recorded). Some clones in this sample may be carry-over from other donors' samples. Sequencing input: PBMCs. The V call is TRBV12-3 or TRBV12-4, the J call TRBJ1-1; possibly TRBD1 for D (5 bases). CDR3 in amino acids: CASNRMAMGTEAFF. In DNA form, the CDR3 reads TGTGCCAGCAACAGGATGGCCATGGGCACTGAAGCTTTCTTT.